This passage covers 5 T cell receptor beta chains from one sample sequenced in a study of technical replicates of blood from a few donors. Sequencing was performed with immunoSEQ multiplex PCR; in TCRdb, only in-frame clones are kept and a portion is missing. The sample lists 84,000 or so clones; around 97% were seen once. Material for sequencing was T cells isolated from PBMCs. The receptor set was obtained from a human donor in good health.

This chain links TRBV11-2 with TRBJ2-1; 9 positions agree with TRBD1. V lost 5 bases to trimming and J lost 7 bases; unmatched junction nucleotides: 6. Germline V lookup: CDR1 SGHAT, CDR2 FQNNGV. The CDR3 has 14 residues. CDR3 residues: CASSAGTGFNEQFF. In nucleotides, the CDR3 is TGTGCCAGCAGCGCCGGGACAGGGTTTAATGAGCAGTTCTTC.

The rearrangement joins TRBV9 to TRBJ1-1, with TRBD1 matching 8 bases. The CDR3 totals 15 residues. CDR1 is SGDLS and CDR2 is YYNGEE in the germline V gene. The V gene end was trimmed by 0 bases and the J gene end by 3 bases; junction bases not matched to a gene: 4. The chain's CDR3 is CASSVDSGGYTEAFF. CDR3 coding DNA: TGTGCCAGCAGCGTAGACTCAGGGGGCTACACTGAAGCTTTCTTT. Full variable domain (rest looked up from reference TRBV9 and TRBJ1-1): DSGVTQTPKHLITATGQRVTLRCSPRSGDLSVYWYQQSLDQGLQFLIQYYNGEERAKGNILERFSAQQFPDLHSELNLSSLELGDSALYFCASSVDSGGYTEAFFGQGTRLTVV.

This clone has just one count. V usage is TRBV6-6 and J usage is TRBJ2-1; no firm D call. Germline CDR1 MNHNY, CDR2 SVGAGI (reference sequence). V was pared by 0 bases and J by 10 bases, with 7 bases between. This CDR3 contains 12 residues. CDR3 amino acids: CASSYSEAEQFF. In nucleotides, the CDR3 is TGTGCCAGCAGTTACTCGGAAGCGGAGCAGTTCTTC.

J is TRBJ1-2 and V is TRBV2, with D perhaps matching TRBD1 (5 bases). This CDR3 has 13 amino acids. In germline, CDR1 is SNHLY, CDR2 FYNNEI. The V gene lost 6 bases and the J gene lost 4 bases, with 12 bases spanning the gap. CDR3 sequence: CASRGGPSYGYTF. CDR3 in DNA: TGTGCCAGCAGGGGGGGACCGTCCTATGGCTACACCTTC.

CDR3 in DNA: TGTGCCAGCAGCATACAGCGGTACCTAGCCAAAAACATTCAGTACTTC. Its translation: CASSIQRYLAKNIQYF. The chain joins TRBV7-2 to TRBJ2-4; tentative D call: TRBD2 (5 bases). Germline V gene data show CDR1 as SGHTA and CDR2 as FQGNSA. The CDR3 contains 16 residues. V lost 5 bases, J lost 0 bases, and 14 bases lay in between.